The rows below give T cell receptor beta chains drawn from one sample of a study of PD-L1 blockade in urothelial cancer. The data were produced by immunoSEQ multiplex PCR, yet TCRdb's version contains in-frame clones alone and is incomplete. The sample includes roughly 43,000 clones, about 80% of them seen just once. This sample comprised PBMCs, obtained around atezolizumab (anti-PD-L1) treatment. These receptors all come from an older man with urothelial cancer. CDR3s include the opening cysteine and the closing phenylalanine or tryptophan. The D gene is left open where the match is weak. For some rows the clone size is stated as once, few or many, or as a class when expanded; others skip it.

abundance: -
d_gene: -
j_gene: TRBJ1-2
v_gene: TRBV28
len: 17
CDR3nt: TGTGCCACCTCTAATATAATCGGGGGGACTTCCAACTATGGCTACACCTTC
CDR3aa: CATSNIIGGTSNYGYTF

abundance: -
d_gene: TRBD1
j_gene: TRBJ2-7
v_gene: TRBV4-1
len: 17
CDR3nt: TGCGCCAGCAGCCAAGCGGTATCCGGGACAGGCCCCTACGAGCAGTACTTC
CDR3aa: CASSQAVSGTGPYEQYF

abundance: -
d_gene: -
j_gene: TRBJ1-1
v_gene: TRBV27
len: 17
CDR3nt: TGTGCCAGCAGCTTTTTGTTCTCACAGGGAATGAACACTGAAGCTTTCTTT
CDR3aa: CASSFLFSQGMNTEAFF

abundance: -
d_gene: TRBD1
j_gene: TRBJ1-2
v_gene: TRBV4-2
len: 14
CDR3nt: TGTGCCAGCAGCGATTACAGGGGGCTAAGGGGCTACACCTTC
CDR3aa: CASSDYRGLRGYTF

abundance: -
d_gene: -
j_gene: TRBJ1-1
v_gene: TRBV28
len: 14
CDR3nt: TGTGCCAGCAGTTTAGGAGCGAGGGGGTCTGAAGCTTTCTTT
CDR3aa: CASSLGARGSEAFF

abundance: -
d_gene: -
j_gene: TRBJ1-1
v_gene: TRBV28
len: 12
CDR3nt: TGTGCCAGCACCCTAGGTGAGACTGAAGCTTTCTTT
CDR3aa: CASTLGETEAFF

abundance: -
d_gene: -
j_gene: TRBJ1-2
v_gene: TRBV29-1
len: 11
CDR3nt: TGCAGCGCTCTTATTAGTGCTGGCTACACCTTC
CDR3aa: CSALISAGYTF

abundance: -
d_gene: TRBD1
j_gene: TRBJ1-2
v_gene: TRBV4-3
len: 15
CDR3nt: TGCGCCAGCAGCCAACGACAGGGGAGAGGCGATGGCTACACCTTC
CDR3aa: CASSQRQGRGDGYTF

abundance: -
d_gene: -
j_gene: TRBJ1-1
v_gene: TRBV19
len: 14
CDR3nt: TGTGCCAGTAGTATATTCACAGGGAACACTGAAGCTTTCTTT
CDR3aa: CASSIFTGNTEAFF

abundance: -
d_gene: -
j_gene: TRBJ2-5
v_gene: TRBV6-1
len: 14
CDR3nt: TGTGCCAGCAGTGTAGGAGCGGGTAAAGAGACCCAGTACTTC
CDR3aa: CASSVGAGKETQYF

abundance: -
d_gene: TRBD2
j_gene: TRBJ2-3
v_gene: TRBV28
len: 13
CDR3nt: TGTGCCAGCAGTTTGCGGGGGGTAGGTACGCAGTATTTT
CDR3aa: CASSLRGVGTQYF

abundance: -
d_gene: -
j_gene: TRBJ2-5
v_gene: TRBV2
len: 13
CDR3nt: TGTGCCAGCAGTTTAACAGGGAGAGAGACCCAGTACTTC
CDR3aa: CASSLTGRETQYF

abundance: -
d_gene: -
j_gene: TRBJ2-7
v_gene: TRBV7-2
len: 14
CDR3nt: TGTGCCAGCAGCTTAACGGTGGGAGTCCGCGAGCAGTACTTC
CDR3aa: CASSLTVGVREQYF

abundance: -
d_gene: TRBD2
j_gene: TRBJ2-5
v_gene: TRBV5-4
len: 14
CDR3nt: TGTGCCAGCCGTCCCGGGACTAGGGGGGAGACCCAGTACTTC
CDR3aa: CASRPGTRGETQYF

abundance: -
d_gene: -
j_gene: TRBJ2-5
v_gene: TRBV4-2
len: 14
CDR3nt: TGTGCCAGCAGCCAAGGACAGGAGGAGGAGACCCAGTACTTC
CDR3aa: CASSQGQEEETQYF

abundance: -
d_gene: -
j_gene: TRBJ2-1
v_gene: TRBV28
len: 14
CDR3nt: TGTGCCAGCAGTCAAACCGGTGGAGGCGATGAGCAGTTCTTC
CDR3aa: CASSQTGGGDEQFF

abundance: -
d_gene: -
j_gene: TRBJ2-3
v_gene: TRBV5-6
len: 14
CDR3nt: TGTGCCAGCAGCTTGACAGGGTACACAGATACGCAGTATTTT
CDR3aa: CASSLTGYTDTQYF

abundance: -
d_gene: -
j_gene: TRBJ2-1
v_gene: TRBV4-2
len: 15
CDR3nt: TGTGCCAGCAGCCAAGCAGGTAGCGTCTACAATGAGCAGTTCTTC
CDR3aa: CASSQAGSVYNEQFF

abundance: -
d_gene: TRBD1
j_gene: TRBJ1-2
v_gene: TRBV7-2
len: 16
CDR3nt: TGTGCCAGCAGCCTACAACCGACAGGGGGCTTATATGGCTACACCTTC
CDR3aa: CASSLQPTGGLYGYTF

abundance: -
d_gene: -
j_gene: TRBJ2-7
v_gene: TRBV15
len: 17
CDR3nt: TGTGCCACCAGCAGAGAAGAGGCGGTGTCGTCCTTCGACGAGCAGTACTTC
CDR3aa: CATSREEAVSSFDEQYF

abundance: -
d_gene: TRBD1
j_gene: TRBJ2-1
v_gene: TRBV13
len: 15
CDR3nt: TGTGCCAGCAGCTTCCGGGACAGGGGGGTCGATGAGCAGTTCTTC
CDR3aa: CASSFRDRGVDEQFF

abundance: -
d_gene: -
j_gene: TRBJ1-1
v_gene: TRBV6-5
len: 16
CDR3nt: TGTGCCAGCAGTTACTCGGTCCGGGGAGGTGAGACTGAAGCTTTCTTT
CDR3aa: CASSYSVRGGETEAFF

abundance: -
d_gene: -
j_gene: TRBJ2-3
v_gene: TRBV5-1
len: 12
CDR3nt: TGCGCCAGCAGCCTGGGACTAGATACGCAGTATTTT
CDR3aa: CASSLGLDTQYF

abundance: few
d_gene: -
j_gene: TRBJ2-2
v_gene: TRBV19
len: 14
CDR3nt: TGTGCCAGTACCCCCCAGGGAAACACCGGGGAGCTGTTTTTT
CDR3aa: CASTPQGNTGELFF

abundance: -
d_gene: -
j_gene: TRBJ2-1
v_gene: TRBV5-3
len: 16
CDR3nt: TGTGCCAGAAGCTTGGAAGGTAGGGGAAAACTCAATGAGCAGTTCTTC
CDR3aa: CARSLEGRGKLNEQFF

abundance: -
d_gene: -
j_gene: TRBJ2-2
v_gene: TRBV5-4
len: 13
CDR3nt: TGTGCCAGCAGCTCCGACTATCACGGGGAGCTGTTTTTT
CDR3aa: CASSSDYHGELFF

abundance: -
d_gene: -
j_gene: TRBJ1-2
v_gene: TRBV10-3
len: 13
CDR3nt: TGTGCCATCACGAGGCCGGGGGGAGGTGGCTACACCTTC
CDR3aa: CAITRPGGGGYTF

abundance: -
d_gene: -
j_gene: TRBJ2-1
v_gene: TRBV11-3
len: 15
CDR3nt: TGTGCCAGCAGCTTCGAGGGTAGCCCAGACAATGAGCAGTTCTTC
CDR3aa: CASSFEGSPDNEQFF

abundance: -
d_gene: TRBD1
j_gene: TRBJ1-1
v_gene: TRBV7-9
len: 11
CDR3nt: TGTGCCAGCAGCCTGGACAGGGGGGCTTTCTTT
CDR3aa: CASSLDRGAFF

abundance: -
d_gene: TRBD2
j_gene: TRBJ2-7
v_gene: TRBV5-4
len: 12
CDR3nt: TGTGCCAGCAGTCCCGGACTAGTAGAGCAGTACTTC
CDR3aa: CASSPGLVEQYF

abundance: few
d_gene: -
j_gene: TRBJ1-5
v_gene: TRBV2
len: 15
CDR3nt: TGTGCCAGCAGTGATTACACCACGGGAAGGCAGCCCCAGCATTTT
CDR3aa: CASSDYTTGRQPQHF

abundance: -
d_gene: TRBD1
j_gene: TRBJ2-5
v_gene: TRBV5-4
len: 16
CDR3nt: TGTGCCAGCAGCCCCAGACAGGGGAAGAGCCCACGTACCCAGTACTTC
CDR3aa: CASSPRQGKSPRTQYF

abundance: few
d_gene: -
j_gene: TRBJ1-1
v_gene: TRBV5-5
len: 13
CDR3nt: TGTGCCAGCAGCTCGCAACTACAGGGTAGCGCTTTCTTT
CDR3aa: CASSSQLQGSAFF

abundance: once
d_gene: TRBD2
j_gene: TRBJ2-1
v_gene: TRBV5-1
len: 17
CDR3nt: TGCGCCAGCAGCTTGGTTGCGACTAGCGGGAGTAGGGGTGAGCAGTTCTTC
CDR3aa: CASSLVATSGSRGEQFF

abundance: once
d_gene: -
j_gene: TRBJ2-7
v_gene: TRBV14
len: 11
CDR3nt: TGTGCCAGCAGCCAAGACTTCTGGCAGTACTTC
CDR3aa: CASSQDFWQYF

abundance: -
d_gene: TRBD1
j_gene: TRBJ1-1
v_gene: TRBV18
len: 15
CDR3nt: TGTGCCAGCTCACCGACAGGGTTTGGTGGTACTGAAGCTTTCTTT
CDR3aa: CASSPTGFGGTEAFF

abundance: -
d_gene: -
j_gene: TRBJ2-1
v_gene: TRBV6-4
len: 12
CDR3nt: TGTGCCAGCAGTGACGGGGGGAATGAGCAGTTCTTC
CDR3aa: CASSDGGNEQFF

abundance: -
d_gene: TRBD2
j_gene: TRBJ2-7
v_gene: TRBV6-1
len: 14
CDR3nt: TGTGCCAGCAGATTAGCGGGAGGTCTCGACGAGCAGTACTTC
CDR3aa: CASRLAGGLDEQYF

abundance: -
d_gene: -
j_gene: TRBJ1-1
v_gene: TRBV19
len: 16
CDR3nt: TGTGCCAGTAGTACTGACGGAGACTACCTGAACACTGAAGCTTTCTTT
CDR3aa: CASSTDGDYLNTEAFF

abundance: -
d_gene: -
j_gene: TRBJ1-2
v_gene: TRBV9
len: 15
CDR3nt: TGTGCCAGCAGCGTAGGTGACAGCTGGAACTATGGCTACACCTTC
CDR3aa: CASSVGDSWNYGYTF

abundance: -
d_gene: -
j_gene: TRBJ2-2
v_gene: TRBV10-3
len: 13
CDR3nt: TGTGCCATCAGTGAGTCCCAAACCGGGGAGCTGTTTTTT
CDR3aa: CAISESQTGELFF

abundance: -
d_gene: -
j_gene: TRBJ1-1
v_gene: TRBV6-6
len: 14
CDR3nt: TGTGCCAGCAGTTCCACAGGAGGGAGGAATGAAGCTTTCTTT
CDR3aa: CASSSTGGRNEAFF

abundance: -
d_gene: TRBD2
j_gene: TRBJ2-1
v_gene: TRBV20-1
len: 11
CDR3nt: TGCAGTGCTCCCCGGGGGGACGAGCAGTTCTTC
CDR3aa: CSAPRGDEQFF

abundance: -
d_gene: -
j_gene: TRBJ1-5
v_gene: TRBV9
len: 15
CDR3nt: TGTGCCAGCAGCGTAGGCGGGGAGGGAAATCAGCCCCAGCATTTT
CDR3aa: CASSVGGEGNQPQHF

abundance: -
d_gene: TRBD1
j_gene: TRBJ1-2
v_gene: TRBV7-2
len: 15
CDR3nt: TGTGCCAGCAGCTATGCCGTACAGGGGAGAGGGGGCTACACCTTC
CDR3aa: CASSYAVQGRGGYTF

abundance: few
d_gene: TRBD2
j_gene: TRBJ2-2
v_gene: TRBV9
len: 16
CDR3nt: TGTGCCAGCAGCATCCAGACTAGCGGGATTGGTGGGGAGCTGTTTTTT
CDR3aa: CASSIQTSGIGGELFF

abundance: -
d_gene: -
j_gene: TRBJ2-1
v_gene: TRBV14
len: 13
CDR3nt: TGTGCCAGCAGCCGGGGCGCGGTGGGTGAGCAGTTCTTC
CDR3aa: CASSRGAVGEQFF

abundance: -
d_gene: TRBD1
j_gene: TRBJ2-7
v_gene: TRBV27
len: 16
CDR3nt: TGTGCCAGCAGTTACCAGCTCCGGGACAGTCCCTACGAGCAGTACTTC
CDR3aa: CASSYQLRDSPYEQYF

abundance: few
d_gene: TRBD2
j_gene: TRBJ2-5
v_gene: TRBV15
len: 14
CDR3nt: TGTGCCACCAGCGGGAGGGGAGGTTCGGAGACCCAGTACTTC
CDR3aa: CATSGRGGSETQYF

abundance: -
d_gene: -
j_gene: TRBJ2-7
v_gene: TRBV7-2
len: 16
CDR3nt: TGTGCCAGCAGCCCCAGGGTAACCCTGGATGGAGACGAGCAGTACTTC
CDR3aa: CASSPRVTLDGDEQYF

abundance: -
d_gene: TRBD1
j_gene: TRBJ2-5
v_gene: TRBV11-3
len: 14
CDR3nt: TGTGCCAGCAGCCAACAGGGGTTACAAGAGACCCAGTACTTC
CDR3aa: CASSQQGLQETQYF

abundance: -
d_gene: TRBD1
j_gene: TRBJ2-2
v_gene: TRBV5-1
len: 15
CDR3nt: TGCGCCAGCAGCGCAGAGACAGGGGCGAACGGGGAGCTGTTTTTT
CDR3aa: CASSAETGANGELFF

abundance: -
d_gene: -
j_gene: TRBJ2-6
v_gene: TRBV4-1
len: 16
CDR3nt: TGCGCCAGCAGCCAAACTCGGGGCTCTGGGGCCAACGTCCTGACTTTC
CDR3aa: CASSQTRGSGANVLTF

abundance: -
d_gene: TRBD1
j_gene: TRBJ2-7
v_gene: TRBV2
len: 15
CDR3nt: TGTGCCAGCAGCGGGACAGGGGGGATGACCTACGAGCAGTACTTC
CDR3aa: CASSGTGGMTYEQYF

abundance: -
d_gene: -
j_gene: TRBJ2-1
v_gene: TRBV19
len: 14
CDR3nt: TGTGCCAGTAGTCACATGGGACTTGACGGTGAGCAGTTCTTC
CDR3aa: CASSHMGLDGEQFF

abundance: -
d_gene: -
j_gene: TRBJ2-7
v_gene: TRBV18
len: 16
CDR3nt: TGTGCCAGCTCACCGAGAGCTACGCGGTACAATTACGAGCAGTACTTC
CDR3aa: CASSPRATRYNYEQYF

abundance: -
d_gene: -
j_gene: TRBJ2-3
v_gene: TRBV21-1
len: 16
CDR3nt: TGTGCCAGCAGTCTAGAGAAAGACGGGGTTGCAGATACGCAGTATTTT
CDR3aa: CASSLEKDGVADTQYF

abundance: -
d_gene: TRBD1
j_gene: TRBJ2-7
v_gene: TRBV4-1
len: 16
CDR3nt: TGCGCCAGCAGCCAAAGGGCCCGGACAGGGAACCACGAGCAGTACTTC
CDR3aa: CASSQRARTGNHEQYF